The 21 T cell receptor beta chains below all came from one sample that was sequenced in a study of regulatory T cells in long-lasting Graves disease. Libraries of TCR beta came from iRepertoire HTBI primers plus Arm-PCR of CDR3 regions. Each CDR3 protein gets one entry after TCRdb re-called the multiplex PCR reads with MiXCR. Of approximately 400,000 distinct CDR3 sequences in the sample, about 15% are singletons; the top ten hold roughly a sixth. Time point specified: newly diagnosed GD, antithyroid drugs for less than 3 months. PBMCs were the source of the RNA used for TCR sequencing. This sample was shared with a second study, whose subject was T cells in Graves' hyperthyroidism and ophthalmopathy.

Here the sequenced sample was peripheral blood mononuclear cells (PBMCs), taken at new diagnosis, from a patient treated with antithyroid drugs. All receptors come from a woman between 25 and 40 years old with Graves disease.

The J gene is TRBJ2-7, the V gene TRBV11-3; 10 nucleotides agree with TRBD2. Looked up from germline, CDR1 is SGHNT and CDR2 is YENEEA. This CDR3 spans 14 amino acids. The ends lost 1 base at V and 9 bases at J; junction bases unmatched: 6. CDR3 nucleotides: TGTGCCAGCAGCTTAGGGCTAGCGGGAGAAATGCAGTACTTC. This gives the protein CASSLGLAGEMQYF.

This clonotype occurred many times. The V and J genes are TRBV18 and TRBJ1-1, with D unclear. Per the germline V gene, CDR1 is KGHSH and CDR2 is LQKENI. This CDR3 spans 14 amino acids. Between the trimmed V and J ends, which lost 2 bases and 3 bases, there was a span of 10 bases. The CDR3 here is CASSPRVRDTEAFF. The CDR3 DNA reads TGTGCCAGCTCACCAAGGGTGAGGGACACTGAAGCTTTCTTT.

The chain links TRBV6-1 to TRBJ1-5, with TRBD1 as a possible D gene (6 bases). CDR3 length: 15 residues. Trimming cost V 4 bases and J 0 bases, with 10 bases left between them. Germline V CDR1 and CDR2: MNHNS, SASEGT. This chain's CDR3 is CASSVGQYSNQPQHF. CDR3 DNA sequence: TGTGCCAGCAGTGTAGGACAGTATAGCAATCAGCCCCAGCATTTT.

The chain is built from TRBV14 and TRBJ1-1; no firm D call. This CDR3 contains 13 residues. V was cut by 8 bases and J by 1 base, with 11 bases left in between. Germline V lookup: CDR1 SGHDN, CDR2 FVKESK. The CDR3: CASAPGSNTEAFF. The CDR3 nucleotides read TGTGCCAGCGCGCCGGGATCGAACACTGAAGCTTTCTTT.

The CDR3, as DNA: TGTGCCAGCAGCTCCGTTTACGGGGCCAACGTCCTGACTTTC. Its protein is CASSSVYGANVLTF. The V call is TRBV7-2, the J call TRBJ2-6; D call uncertain. Germline lookup yields CDR1 SGHTA and CDR2 FQGNSA. This CDR3 has 14 amino acids. V was cut by 4 bases and J by 4 bases, with 8 bases left in between.

This clonotype was observed at least ten times. The V call is TRBV5-1, the J call TRBJ2-3, with 12 bases matching TRBD2. CDR1 is SGHRS, CDR2 YFSETQ, per germline. This CDR3 has 16 residues. J was trimmed by 5 bases and V by 1 base; bases with no gene match: 5. In nucleotides, the CDR3 is TGCGCCAGCAGCTTGACTAGGACTAGCGGGGAAGATACGCAGTATTTT. Amino acid sequence: CASSLTRTSGEDTQYF.

V and J are TRBV24-1 and TRBJ1-5; 9 bases agree with TRBD1. The germline gives CDR1 KGHDR, CDR2 SFDVKD. The CDR3 runs 15 residues. The trim removed 3 bases at V and 6 bases at J, leaving 5 bases unmatched. The CDR3 region has the DNA TGTGCCACCAGTGATACAGGGGGCGACGGTCAGCCCCAGCATTTT. Protein: CATSDTGGDGQPQHF.

This clonotype has just a few counts. The chain has TRBV5-1 and TRBJ1-4, with TRBD1 matching over 8 bases. Unmatched junction bases numbered 8, after V lost 2 bases and J lost 8 bases. This CDR3 comprises 15 residues. CDR1 SGHRS and CDR2 YFSETQ come from the germline V gene. The DNA for the CDR3 is TGCGCCAGCAGCTTCGACAGGGGACATGGGGAAAAACTGTTTTTT. Amino acids: CASSFDRGHGEKLFF.

A few counts support this clonotype. The chain is built from TRBV30 and TRBJ1-2, with D perhaps matching TRBD1 (5 bases). The germline V and J ends were trimmed by 0 bases and 6 bases, with 14 bases remaining between them. The CDR3 loop spans 14 amino acids. The germline CDR1 and CDR2 sequences are GTSNPN and SVGIG (reference sequence). CDR3 sequence: CAWSVLSAGHGYTF. CDR3 nucleotide sequence: TGTGCCTGGAGTGTACTCTCGGCAGGGCATGGCTACACCTTC.

This clonotype has ten or more counts. V usage is TRBV20-1 and J usage is TRBJ2-7, with no clear D. V dropped 0 bases and J dropped 6 bases, with 15 bases sitting between them. Germline CDR1 and CDR2: DFQATT and SNEGSKA (reference sequence). The CDR3 has 14 amino acids. The CDR3 DNA is TGCAGTGCTAGAGATCCGGTGCGGTCACTCGAGCAGTACTTC. It translates to CSARDPVRSLEQYF.

This clonotype turned up a few times. The junction departs from the called germline gene at one end, perhaps through a read error. V usage is TRBV28 and J usage is TRBJ1-1; tentative D call: TRBD1 (5 bases). CDR3 size: 14 residues. The germline V gene has CDR1 MDHEN and CDR2 SYDVKM. CDR3 in amino acids: CASSLAGANTEALF. The CDR3 DNA sequence: TGTGCCAGCAGTTTAGCCGGGGCGAACACTGAAGCTCTCTTT.

The sample holds many counts of this clonotype. This sequence joins TRBV20-1 and TRBJ2-3, with 7 bases matching TRBD2. V shed 7 bases and J 5 bases; nucleotides not matched to a gene: 6. In germline, CDR1 is DFQATT, CDR2 SNEGSKA (reference sequence). The CDR3 contains 12 residues. CDR3 in DNA: TGCAGTGGGGGGGGTTGGGGAGATACGCAGTATTTT. It encodes CSGGGWGDTQYF.

This clonotype was observed many times. The chain uses TRBV7-9 and TRBJ2-1; the D is unclear. The CDR3 has 14 residues. CDR1 is SEHNR and CDR2 is FQNEAQ in the germline V gene (reference sequence). The V gene lost 5 bases and the J gene lost 10 bases, with 18 bases spanning the gap. Here the CDR3 reads CASSPRPLLGEQFF. The CDR3 bases are TGTGCCAGCAGCCCCCGGCCCCTCCTTGGGGAGCAGTTCTTC.

This clonotype was picked up a small number of times. This chain joins TRBV4-1 and TRBJ2-2; no clear D gene. Germline CDR1 is MGHRA and CDR2 is YSYEKL. V was shortened by 5 bases and J by 6 bases, with 25 bases between the two germline ends. The CDR3 runs 18 residues. For the CDR3, the DNA is TGCGCCAGCAGCGCCCGACTGGGCTCAGCCAACCCGGCCGGGGAGCTGTTTTTT. This sequence encodes CASSARLGSANPAGELFF.

This clonotype showed up just a few times. V and J are TRBV28 and TRBJ1-4; D remains ambiguous. Between the trimmed V and J ends, which lost 8 bases and 8 bases, there was a span of 15 bases. In germline, CDR1 is MDHEN, CDR2 SYDVKM. There are 13 residues in the CDR3. CDR3 in DNA: TGTGCCAGCCAGCCTGGGGTTGTGGAAAAACTGTTTTTT. This encodes CASQPGVVEKLFF.

This clonotype was seen at least ten times. The chain recombines TRBV6-1 with TRBJ2-7, with D possibly matching TRBD1 (6 bases). There are 13 residues in the CDR3. Trimming removed 7 bases at V and 4 bases at J, with 14 bases between. Germline V gene data show CDR1 as MNHNS and CDR2 as SASEGT. Here the CDR3 reads CASTPRGRYEQYF. In DNA, the CDR3 is TGTGCCAGCACCCCCAGGGGACGTTACGAGCAGTACTTC.

This clonotype came up many times. J is TRBJ2-7 and V is TRBV20-1, with a weak D call TRBD2 (6 bases). The CDR3 runs 13 residues. Trimming stripped 1 base from V and 2 bases from J, with 9 bases between. Germline assignment: CDR1 DFQATT and CDR2 SNEGSKA (reference sequence). As DNA, the CDR3 is TGCAGTGCTAGAGTTGCGGGACCCTACGAGCAGTACTTC. This codes for CSARVAGPYEQYF.

This clonotype came up a few times. This chain links TRBV20-1 with TRBJ2-2, with a tentative D call TRBD1 (6 bases). V was cut by 3 bases and J by 1 base, with 9 bases left in between. Germline CDR1 is DFQATT and CDR2 is SNEGSKA (reference sequence). The CDR3 has 14 residues. CDR3 nucleotide sequence: TGCAGTGCTAGTAAGGGGGAGAACACCGGGGAGCTGTTTTTT. Amino acid sequence: CSASKGENTGELFF.

This clonotype was picked up many times. CDR3: CASSRHHLTDTQYF. CDR3 DNA sequence: TGTGCCAGCAGCCGGCACCACCTCACAGATACGCAGTATTTT. The chain recombines TRBV11-2 with TRBJ2-3; no clear D gene. Germline assignment: CDR1 SGHAT and CDR2 FQNNGV. Trimming removed 5 bases at V and 2 bases at J, with 11 bases between. There are 14 residues in the CDR3.

As concerns this clonotype: A much larger clone sits a single nucleotide away, making a read error possible. This chain links TRBV6-2 or TRBV6-3 with TRBJ2-2; 13 positions agree with TRBD2. CDR1 MNHEY and CDR2 SVGEGT come from the germline V gene. V shed 4 bases, J shed 6 bases, and the junction held 2 bases outside the gene matches. This CDR3 has 15 residues. The chain's CDR3 is CASSWTSGRAGELFF. DNA for the CDR3: TGTGCCAGCAGTTGGACTAGCGGGAGAGCCGGGGAGCTGTTTTTT.

This sequence joins TRBV6-1 and TRBJ2-1; D might be TRBD1 or TRBD2, each matching 6 bases. Trimming stripped 4 bases from V and 2 bases from J, with 15 bases between. Germline-derived CDR1 and CDR2 are MNHNS and SASEGT. The CDR3 covers 16 residues. In DNA form, the CDR3 reads TGTGCCAGCAGTGCCGGAGAAGGGGGGCCCTACAATGAGCAGTTCTTC. It yields the protein CASSAGEGGPYNEQFF.